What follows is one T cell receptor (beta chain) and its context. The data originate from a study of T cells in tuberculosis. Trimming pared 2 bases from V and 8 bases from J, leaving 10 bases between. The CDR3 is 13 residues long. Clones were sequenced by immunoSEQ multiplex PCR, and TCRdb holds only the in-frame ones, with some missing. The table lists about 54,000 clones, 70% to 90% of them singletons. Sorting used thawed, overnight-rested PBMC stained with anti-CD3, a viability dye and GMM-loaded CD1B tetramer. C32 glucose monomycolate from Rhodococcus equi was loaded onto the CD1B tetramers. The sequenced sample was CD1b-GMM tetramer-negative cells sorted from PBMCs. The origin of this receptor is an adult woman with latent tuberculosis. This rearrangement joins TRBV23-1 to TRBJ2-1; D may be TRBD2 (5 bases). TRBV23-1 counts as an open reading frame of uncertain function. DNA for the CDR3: TGCGCCAGCAGTCAACGGGGATCCGATGAGCAGTTCTTC. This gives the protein CASSQRGSDEQFF.